This T cell receptor (beta chain) emerged from a study of CD8+ T cells in alopecia areata. The J segment lost 7 bases and the V segment lost 4 bases, leaving 8 bases of the junction unmatched. There are 16 residues in the CDR3. CDR1 and CDR2 (germline): MNHNY, SVGAGI (reference sequence). Once RNA had been extracted, it was reverse transcribed into cDNA to act as the sequencing template. Repertoires were generated with immunoSEQ multiplex PCR, while TCRdb's copy carries only in-frame clones and drops some. Of 200,000 or so clones detected, approximately 45% appear once; the ten largest clones hold 2% to 3%. Treatment reported: oral pan-JAK inhibitor, 5-10 mg twice daily. Peripheral blood and lesional scalp punch biopsies came from alopecia areata patients.

The source of this sequence is a human donor with alopecia areata. The chain carries TRBV6-6 and TRBJ2-1, with 12 bases lining up with TRBD1. The sample consisted of CD4+ T cells sorted from blood, taken around week 36, from a patient treated with tofacitinib. Here the CDR3 DNA reads TGTGCCAGCAGTTTCCCTGGGACAGGGGGCCGGAATGAGCAGTTCTTC. Residues: CASSFPGTGGRNEQFF.